This is a list of T cell receptor beta chains from one sample in a study of shared clonotypes between healthy human individuals. Measured with immunoSEQ multiplex PCR; TCRdb has only the in-frame clones, and not every one. Seen here are some 200,000 clones, 66% observed once, and the top ten hold about 9.4%. Sequencing was done on a sample of memory CD4+ T cells sorted from blood. Receptor source: a man in his thirties or forties in good health. Both conserved end residues are part of each CDR3.

TRBV6-1	TRBJ2-5	CASSGLAGGYETQYF
TRBV6-4	TRBJ2-2	CASSDSDTNTGELFF
TRBV29-1	TRBJ1-3	CSVGVSGNTIYF
TRBV5-1	TRBJ2-1	CASSAGLDNNEQFF
TRBV29-1	TRBJ2-5	CSVERGGNRETQYF
TRBV11-2	TRBJ2-5	CASSLSGVPETQYF
TRBV29-1	TRBJ2-7	CSVWDSGNKYF
TRBV28	TRBJ1-4	CASSLGGTNEKLFF
TRBV5-5	TRBJ1-5	CASSLVPYNQPQHF
TRBV11-2	TRBJ2-1	CASSYLRASGYNEQFF
TRBV7-9	TRBJ2-7	CASSLSRVSDPSYEQYF
TRBV5-4	TRBJ1-2	CASSLGTGYNYGYTF
TRBV20-1	TRBJ1-1	CSAFNTEAFF
TRBV5-5	TRBJ2-3	CASSLAGGADTQYF
TRBV5-1	TRBJ2-1	CASSLAGTGWNEQFF
TRBV7-2	TRBJ1-4	CASSYRVGTNEKLFF
TRBV18	TRBJ2-6	CASSLGQGLGSGANVLTF
TRBV27	TRBJ2-3	CASSLSMRGLGFWDTQYF
TRBV10-1	TRBJ2-1	CASSRQGSEQFF
TRBV4-1	TRBJ2-7	CASSQGRASDSSYEQYF
TRBV5-1	TRBJ2-5	CASSLDGRAQETQYF
TRBV28	TRBJ1-5	CASSLISRELATHTGLYQPQHF
TRBV9	TRBJ2-3	CASSPTGSGLGQYF
TRBV19	TRBJ2-1	CATKDNEQFF
TRBV6-5	TRBJ1-1	CASSYSAGTGWPEAFF
TRBV28	TRBJ1-5	CASLGGEANQPQHF
TRBV5-1	TRBJ2-3	CASSLEWGGTDTQYF
TRBV6-1	TRBJ2-5	CASSQLAGGMETQYF
TRBV21-1	TRBJ2-7	CASNLQGAYYEQYF
TRBV9	TRBJ2-5	CASSATGLETQYF
TRBV6-5	TRBJ2-7	CASSYSGRENEQYF
TRBV10-3	TRBJ2-2	CAITAGRTAGELFF
TRBV4-1	TRBJ2-5	CASSLPGRRETQYF
TRBV27	TRBJ1-2	CASASGSGYGYTF
TRBV5-8	TRBJ2-3	CASSLPGDRADTQYF
TRBV15	TRBJ2-7	CATSLGTGKLDEQYF
TRBV5-1	TRBJ1-2	CASSTSGGDHYTF
TRBV5-5	TRBJ1-1	CASSLRAANTEAFF
TRBV27	TRBJ2-5	CASSLWSGKDQYF
TRBV10-2	TRBJ2-5	CATNADSRAQYF
TRBV28	TRBJ2-7	CASSIGRDHEQYF
TRBV7-9	TRBJ1-3	CASSVGTVPGNTIYF
TRBV7-3	TRBJ2-3	CASSTWTSSTDTQYF
TRBV5-4	TRBJ2-7	CASSLGGSGLSYEQYF
TRBV4-1	TRBJ2-5	CASSKQGPQETQYF
TRBV7-9	TRBJ2-7	CASRPGTSGSYEQYF
TRBV9	TRBJ1-4	CASSSTAATNEKLFF
TRBV7-9	TRBJ2-1	CASSLDRDAYNEQFF
TRBV7-9	TRBJ2-7	CASSFGQTGYEQYF